This note documents a single T cell receptor (beta chain) sequence. What it recognizes is unknown. The data originate from a study of CD8+ T cells in alopecia areata. Study-wide background: Tofacitinib dosing lasted 6 to 18 months, which was then followed by 6 months off drug.

Germline CDR1 reads ENHRY; CDR2 reads SYGVKD. This CDR3 region has 17 residues. Deletions cut 10 bases from V and 4 bases from J, with 28 bases between. Treatment indicated: oral pan-JAK inhibitor, 5-10 mg twice daily. Reverse transcribed after extraction, RNA yielded cDNA as the sequencing template. Assay: immunoSEQ multiplex PCR; the TCRdb copy retains only in-frame clones and omits some. The table lists around 100,000 clones, 55% to 70% of them singletons, with around 15% in the top ten. The study's findings and limits: Lesional scalp, notably in alopecia totalis/universalis, had clonality above that of normal scalp. Researchers say the link of baseline CD8+ expansion to response remains uncertain, with one nonresponder.

This receptor was identified in a human donor with alopecia areata. The chain uses TRBV10-3 and TRBJ1-2, with D perhaps TRBD1 (5 bases). Sequencing was performed on CD8+ T cells sorted from blood, taken between weeks 55 and 65, from a patient treated with tofacitinib. The CDR3 reads CATRGPRDLPQFYGYTF. DNA of the CDR3: TGTGCCACCCGGGGACCCCGGGACCTCCCCCAATTCTATGGCTACACCTTC.